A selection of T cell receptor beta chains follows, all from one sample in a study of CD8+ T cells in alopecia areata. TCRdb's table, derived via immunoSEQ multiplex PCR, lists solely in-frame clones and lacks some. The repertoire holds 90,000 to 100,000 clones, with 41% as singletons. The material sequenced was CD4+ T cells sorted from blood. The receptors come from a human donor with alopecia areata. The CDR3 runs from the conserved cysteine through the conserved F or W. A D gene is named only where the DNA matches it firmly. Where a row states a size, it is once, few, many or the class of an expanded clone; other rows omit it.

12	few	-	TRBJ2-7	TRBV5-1	CASSFGYYEQYF	TGCGCCAGCAGCTTTGGATACTACGAGCAGTACTTC
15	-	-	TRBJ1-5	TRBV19	CASTHGGQYHQPQHF	TGTGCCAGTACCCACGGGGGACAATACCATCAGCCCCAGCATTTT
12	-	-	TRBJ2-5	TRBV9	CASSVAFETQYF	TGTGCCAGCAGCGTAGCATTTGAGACCCAGTACTTC
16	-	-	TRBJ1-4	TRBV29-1	CSVGFLGIGSNEKLFF	TGCAGCGTTGGATTCCTGGGAATAGGTTCTAATGAAAAACTGTTTTTT
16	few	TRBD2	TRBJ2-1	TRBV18	CASSPRTSGAGNEQFF	TGTGCCAGCTCACCACGGACTAGCGGCGCGGGCAATGAGCAGTTCTTC
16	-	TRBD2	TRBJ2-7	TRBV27	CASSPKLRTSPYEQYF	TGTGCCAGCAGTCCCAAGTTGAGGACTAGCCCCTACGAGCAGTACTTC
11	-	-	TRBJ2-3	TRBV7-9	CASSYTDTQYF	TGTGCCAGCAGCTACACAGATACGCAGTATTTT
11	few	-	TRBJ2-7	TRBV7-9	CASSFSYEQYF	TGTGCCAGCAGCTTCTCCTACGAGCAGTACTTC
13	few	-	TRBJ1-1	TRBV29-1	CSVAGRMNTEAFF	TGCAGCGTTGCCGGCAGAATGAACACTGAAGCTTTCTTT
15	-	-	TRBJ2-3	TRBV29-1	CSVEIPLVSTDTQYF	TGCAGCGTTGAAATCCCGTTGGTTAGCACAGATACGCAGTATTTT
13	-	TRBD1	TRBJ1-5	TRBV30	CAWQRQGNQPQHF	TGTGCCTGGCAACGACAGGGTAATCAGCCCCAGCATTTT
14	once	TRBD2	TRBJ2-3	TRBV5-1	CASSVGTSYDTQYF	TGCGCCAGCAGCGTCGGGACTAGCTACGATACGCAGTATTTT
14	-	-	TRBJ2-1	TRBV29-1	CSVGKGSNYNEQFF	TGCAGCGTTGGGAAGGGCTCCAACTACAATGAGCAGTTCTTC
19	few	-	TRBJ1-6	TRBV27	CASVTGDFQVLSYNSPLHF	TGTGCCAGCGTAACCGGGGATTTCCAAGTCCTCTCCTATAATTCACCCCTCCACTTT
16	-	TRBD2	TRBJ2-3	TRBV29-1	CSVEPPSGTSTDTQYF	TGCAGCGTTGAACCCCCTAGCGGGACTAGCACAGATACGCAGTATTTT
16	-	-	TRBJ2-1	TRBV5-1	CASSPTPRDIYNEQFF	TGCGCCAGCAGCCCAACCCCCCGGGACATTTACAATGAGCAGTTCTTC
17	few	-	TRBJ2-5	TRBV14	CASSQGGSTGAQETQYF	TGTGCCAGCAGCCAAGGGGGTTCGACAGGCGCCCAAGAGACCCAGTACTTC
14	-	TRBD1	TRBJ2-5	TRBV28	CASSGQGQQETQYF	TGTGCCAGCAGTGGCCAGGGACAGCAAGAGACCCAGTACTTC
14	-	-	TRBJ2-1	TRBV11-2	CASSIIAETNEQFF	TGTGCCAGCAGCATAATAGCGGAAACCAATGAGCAGTTCTTC
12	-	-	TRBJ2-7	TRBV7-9	CASSVEPYEQYF	TGTGCCAGCAGCGTTGAGCCCTACGAGCAGTACTTC
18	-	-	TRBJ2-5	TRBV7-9	CASSLAIGAGGIKETQYF	TGTGCCAGCAGCTTAGCGATCGGGGCCGGAGGAATAAAAGAGACCCAGTACTTC
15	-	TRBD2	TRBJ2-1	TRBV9	CASSETSGGANEQFF	TGTGCCAGCAGCGAGACTAGCGGGGGGGCCAATGAGCAGTTCTTC
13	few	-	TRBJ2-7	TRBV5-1	CASSLGPWDEQYF	TGCGCCAGCAGCTTGGGGCCATGGGACGAGCAGTACTTC
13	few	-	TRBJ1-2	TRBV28	CASTQTGNYGYTF	TGTGCCAGCACCCAAACAGGAAACTATGGCTACACCTTC
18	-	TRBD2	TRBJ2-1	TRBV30	CACQPGTSGSHSYNEQFF	TGTGCCTGTCAGCCCGGGACTAGCGGGAGTCACTCCTACAATGAGCAGTTCTTC
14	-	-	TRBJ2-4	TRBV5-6	CASSPLKTRNIQYF	TGTGCCAGCAGCCCCCTAAAAACACGAAACATTCAGTACTTC
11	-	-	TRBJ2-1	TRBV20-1	CSASSSNEQFF	TGCAGTGCTAGTTCCTCCAATGAGCAGTTCTTC
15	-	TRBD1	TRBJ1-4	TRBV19	CASRTGQARNEKLFF	TGTGCCAGTAGAACCGGACAGGCCAGAAATGAAAAACTGTTTTTT
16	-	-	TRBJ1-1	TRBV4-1	CASSQAGKTMNTEAFF	TGCGCCAGCAGCCAAGCGGGAAAGACGATGAACACTGAAGCTTTCTTT
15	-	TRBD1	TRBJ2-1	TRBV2	CASSQARGQSFEQFF	TGTGCCAGCAGTCAGGCCAGGGGGCAGTCATTTGAGCAGTTCTTC
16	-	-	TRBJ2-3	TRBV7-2	CASSLEGTPSTDTQYF	TGTGCCAGCAGCTTAGAGGGGACTCCTAGCACAGATACGCAGTATTTT
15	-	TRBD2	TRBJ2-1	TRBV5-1	CASSLASGSGNEQFF	TGCGCCAGCAGCTTGGCGAGCGGGAGCGGGAATGAGCAGTTCTTC
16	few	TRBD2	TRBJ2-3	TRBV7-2	CASSLQAGGVTDTQYF	TGTGCCAGCAGCTTACAAGCGGGGGGTGTCACAGATACGCAGTATTTT
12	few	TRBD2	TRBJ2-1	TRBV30	CAWSVRAGREFF	TGTGCCTGGAGTGTAAGGGCGGGGAGGGAGTTCTTC
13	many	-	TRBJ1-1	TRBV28	CASSRGRYTEAFF	TGTGCCAGCAGCCGAGGACGGTACACTGAAGCTTTCTTT
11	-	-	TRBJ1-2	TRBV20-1	CSASGGYGYTF	TGCAGTGCTAGCGGCGGCTATGGCTACACCTTC
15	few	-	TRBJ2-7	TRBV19	CASSIVGRKTYEQYF	TGTGCCAGTAGTATAGTGGGCAGGAAGACCTACGAGCAGTACTTC
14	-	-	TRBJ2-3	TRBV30	CAWSVQTSTDTQYF	TGTGCCTGGAGTGTACAAACTAGCACAGATACGCAGTATTTT
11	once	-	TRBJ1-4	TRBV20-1	CSATRPGELFF	TGCAGTGCTACCCGACCGGGGGAACTGTTTTTT
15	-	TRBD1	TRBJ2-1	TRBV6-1	CASSEALFGNRGQFF	TGTGCCAGCAGTGAAGCGCTCTTTGGGAACAGGGGGCAGTTCTTC